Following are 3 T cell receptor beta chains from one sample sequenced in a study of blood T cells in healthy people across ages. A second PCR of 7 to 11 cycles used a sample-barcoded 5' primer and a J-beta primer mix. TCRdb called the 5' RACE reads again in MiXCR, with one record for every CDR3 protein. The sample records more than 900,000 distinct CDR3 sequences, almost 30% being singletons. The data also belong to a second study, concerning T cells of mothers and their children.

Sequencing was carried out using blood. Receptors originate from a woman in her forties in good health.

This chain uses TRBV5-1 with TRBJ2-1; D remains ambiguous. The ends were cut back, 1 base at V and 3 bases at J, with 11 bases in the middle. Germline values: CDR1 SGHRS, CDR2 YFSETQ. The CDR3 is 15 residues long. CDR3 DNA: TGCGCCAGCAGCTTGTTCGCAGGTGTCTACAATGAGCAGTTCTTC. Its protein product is CASSLFAGVYNEQFF. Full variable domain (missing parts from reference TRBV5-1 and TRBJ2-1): KAGVTQTPRYLIKTRGQQVTLSCSPISGHRSVSWYQQTPGQGLQFLFEYFSETQRNKGNFPGRFSGRQFSNSRSEMNVSTLELGDSALYLCASSLFAGVYNEQFFGPGTRLTVL.

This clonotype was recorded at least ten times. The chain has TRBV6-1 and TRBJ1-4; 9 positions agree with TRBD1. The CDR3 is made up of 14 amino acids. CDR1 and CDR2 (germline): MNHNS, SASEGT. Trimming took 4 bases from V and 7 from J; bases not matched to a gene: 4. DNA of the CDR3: TGTGCCAGCAGTGTTACAGGGGGCGTTGAAAAACTGTTTTTT. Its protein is CASSVTGGVEKLFF.

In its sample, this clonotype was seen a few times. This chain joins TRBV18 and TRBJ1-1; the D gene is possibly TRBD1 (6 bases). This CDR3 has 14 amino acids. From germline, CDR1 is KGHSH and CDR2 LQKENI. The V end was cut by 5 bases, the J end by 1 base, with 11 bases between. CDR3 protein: CASSSATGNTEAFF. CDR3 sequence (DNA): TGTGCCAGCTCATCGGCGACAGGGAACACTGAAGCTTTCTTT.